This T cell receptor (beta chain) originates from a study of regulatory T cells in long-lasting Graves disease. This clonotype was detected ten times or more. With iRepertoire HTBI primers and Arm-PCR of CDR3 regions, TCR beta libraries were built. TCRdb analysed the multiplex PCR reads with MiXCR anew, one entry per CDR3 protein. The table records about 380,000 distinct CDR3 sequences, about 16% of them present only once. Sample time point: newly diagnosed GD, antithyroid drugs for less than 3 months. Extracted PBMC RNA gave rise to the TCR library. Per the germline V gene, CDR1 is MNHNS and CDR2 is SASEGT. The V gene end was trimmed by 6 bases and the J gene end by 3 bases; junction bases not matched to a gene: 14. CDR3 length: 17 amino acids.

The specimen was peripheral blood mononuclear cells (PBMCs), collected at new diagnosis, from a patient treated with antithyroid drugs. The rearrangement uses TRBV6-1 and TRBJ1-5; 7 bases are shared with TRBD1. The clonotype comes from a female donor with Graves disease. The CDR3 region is CASSHKQGTFDNQPQHF. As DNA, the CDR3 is TGTGCCAGCAGCCACAAACAGGGGACCTTTGACAATCAGCCCCAGCATTTT.